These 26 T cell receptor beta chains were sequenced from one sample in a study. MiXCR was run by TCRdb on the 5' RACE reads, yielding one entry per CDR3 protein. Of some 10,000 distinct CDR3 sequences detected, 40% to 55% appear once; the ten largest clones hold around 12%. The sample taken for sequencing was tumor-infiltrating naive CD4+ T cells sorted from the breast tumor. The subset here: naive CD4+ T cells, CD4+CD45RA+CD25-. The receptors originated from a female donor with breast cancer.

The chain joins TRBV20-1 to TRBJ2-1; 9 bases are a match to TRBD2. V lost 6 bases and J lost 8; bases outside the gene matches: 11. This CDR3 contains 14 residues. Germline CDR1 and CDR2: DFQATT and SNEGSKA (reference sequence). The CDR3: CSAPGSGRVDEQFF. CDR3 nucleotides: TGCAGTGCCCCGGGTAGCGGGAGAGTGGATGAGCAGTTCTTC.

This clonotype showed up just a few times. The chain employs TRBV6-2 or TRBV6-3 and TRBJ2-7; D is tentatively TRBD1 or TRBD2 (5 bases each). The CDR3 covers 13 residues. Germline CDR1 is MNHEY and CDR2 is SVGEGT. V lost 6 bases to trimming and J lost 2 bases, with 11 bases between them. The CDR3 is CASSRDATYEQYV. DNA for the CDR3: TGTGCCAGCAGCCGGGACGCGACCTACGAGCAGTACGTC.

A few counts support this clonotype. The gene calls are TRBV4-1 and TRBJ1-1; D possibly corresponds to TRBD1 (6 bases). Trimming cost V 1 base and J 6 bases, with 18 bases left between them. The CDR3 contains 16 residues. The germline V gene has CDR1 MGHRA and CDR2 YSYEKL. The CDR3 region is CASSQVQTRGGAEAFF. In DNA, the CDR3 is TGCGCCAGCAGCCAAGTTCAAACACGAGGGGGGGCTGAAGCTTTCTTT.

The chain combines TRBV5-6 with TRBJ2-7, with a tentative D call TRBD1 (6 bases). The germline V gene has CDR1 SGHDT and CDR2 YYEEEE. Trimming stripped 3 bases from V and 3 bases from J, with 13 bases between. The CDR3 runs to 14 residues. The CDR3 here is CASSSTGSVYEQYV. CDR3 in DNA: TGTGCCAGCAGCTCAACAGGGTCGGTCTACGAGCAGTACGTC.

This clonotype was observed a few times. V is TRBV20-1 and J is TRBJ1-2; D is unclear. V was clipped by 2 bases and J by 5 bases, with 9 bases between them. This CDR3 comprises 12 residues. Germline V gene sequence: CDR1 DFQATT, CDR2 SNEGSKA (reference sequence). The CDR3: CSARLQPYGYTF. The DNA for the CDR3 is TGCAGTGCTAGACTACAGCCTTATGGCTACACCTTC.

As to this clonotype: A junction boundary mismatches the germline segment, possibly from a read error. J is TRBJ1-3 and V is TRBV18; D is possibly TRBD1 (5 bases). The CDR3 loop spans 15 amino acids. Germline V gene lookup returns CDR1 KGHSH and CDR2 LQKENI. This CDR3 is CASSQQGGAGNTIYF. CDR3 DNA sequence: TGCGCCAGCTCACAGCAGGGAGGCGCTGGAAACACCATATATTTT.

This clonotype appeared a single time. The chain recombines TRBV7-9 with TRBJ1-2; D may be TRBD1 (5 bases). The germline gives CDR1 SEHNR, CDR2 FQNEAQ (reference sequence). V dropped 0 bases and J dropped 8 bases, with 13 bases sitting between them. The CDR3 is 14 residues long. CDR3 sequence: CASSLAVGVQGYTF. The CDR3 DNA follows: TGTGCCAGCAGCTTAGCCGTAGGGGTTCAGGGCTACACCTTC.

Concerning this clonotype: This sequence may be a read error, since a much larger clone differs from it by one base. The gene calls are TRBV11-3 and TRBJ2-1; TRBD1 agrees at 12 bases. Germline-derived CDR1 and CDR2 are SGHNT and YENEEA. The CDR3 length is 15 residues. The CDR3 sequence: CASSLSGTGGDEQLF. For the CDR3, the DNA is TGTGCCAGCAGCTTAAGCGGGACAGGGGGCGATGAGCAGCTCTTC.

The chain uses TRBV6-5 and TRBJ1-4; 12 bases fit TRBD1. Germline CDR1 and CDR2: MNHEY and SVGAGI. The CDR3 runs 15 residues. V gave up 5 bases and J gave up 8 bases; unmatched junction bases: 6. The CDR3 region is CASSRDRGLREKLFF. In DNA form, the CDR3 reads TGTGCCAGCAGTCGGGACAGGGGGCTGCGGGAAAAACTGTTTTTT.

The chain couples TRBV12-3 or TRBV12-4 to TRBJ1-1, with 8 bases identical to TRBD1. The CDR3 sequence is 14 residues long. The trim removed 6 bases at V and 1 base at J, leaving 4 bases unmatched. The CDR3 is CASSWTGKNTEAFF. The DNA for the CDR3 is TGTGCCAGCAGCTGGACAGGGAAGAACACTGAAGCTTTCTTT.

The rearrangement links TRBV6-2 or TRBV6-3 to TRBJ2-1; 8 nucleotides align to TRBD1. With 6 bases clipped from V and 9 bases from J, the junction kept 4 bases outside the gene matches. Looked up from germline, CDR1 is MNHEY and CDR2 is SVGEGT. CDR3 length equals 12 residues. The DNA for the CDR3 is TGTGCCAGCAGCGAGGACAGGGCTGAGCAGTTCTTC. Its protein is CASSEDRAEQFF.

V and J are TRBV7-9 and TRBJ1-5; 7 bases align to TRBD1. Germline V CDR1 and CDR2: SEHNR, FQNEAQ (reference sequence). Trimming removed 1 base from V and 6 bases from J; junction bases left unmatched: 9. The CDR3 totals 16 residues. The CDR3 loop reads CASSLGDIAGGQPQHF. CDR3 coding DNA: TGTGCCAGCAGCTTAGGAGATATAGCAGGGGGTCAGCCCCAGCATTTT. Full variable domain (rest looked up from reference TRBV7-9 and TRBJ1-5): DTGVSQNPRHKITKRGQNVTFRCDPISEHNRLYWYRQTLGQGPEFLTYFQNEAQLEKSRLLSDRFSAERPKGSFSTLEIQRTEQGDSAMYLCASSLGDIAGGQPQHFGDGTRLSIL.

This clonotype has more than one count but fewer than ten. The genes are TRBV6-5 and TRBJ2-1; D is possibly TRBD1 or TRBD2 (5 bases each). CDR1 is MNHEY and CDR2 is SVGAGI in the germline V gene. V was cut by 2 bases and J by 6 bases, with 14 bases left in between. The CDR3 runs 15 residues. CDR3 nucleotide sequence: TGTGCCAGCAGTTACACCGGGACGGCGACCAATGAGCAGTTCTTC. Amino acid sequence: CASSYTGTATNEQFF.

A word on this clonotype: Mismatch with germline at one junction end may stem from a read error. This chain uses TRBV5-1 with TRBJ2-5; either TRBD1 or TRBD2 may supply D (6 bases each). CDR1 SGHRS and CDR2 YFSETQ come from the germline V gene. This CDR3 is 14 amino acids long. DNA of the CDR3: TGCGCCAGCGGCTATAGGGGGGTACAAGAGACCCGGTACTTC. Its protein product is CASGYRGVQETRYF.

The CDR3 is CASSRVPGRSTDTQYF. The CDR3 DNA sequence: TGTGCCAGCAGCCGCGTGCCAGGCCGTAGCACAGATACGCAGTATTTT. V and J are TRBV5-4 and TRBJ2-3, with D hard to call. This CDR3 has 16 amino acids. CDR1 and CDR2 (germline): SGHNT, YYREEE (reference sequence). The V end was cut by 4 bases, the J end by 0 bases, with 15 bases between.

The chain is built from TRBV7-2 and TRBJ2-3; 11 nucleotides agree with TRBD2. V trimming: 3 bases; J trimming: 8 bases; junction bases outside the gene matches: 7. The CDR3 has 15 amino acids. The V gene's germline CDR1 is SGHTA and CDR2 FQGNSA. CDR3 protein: CASSLYRTSGSTQYF. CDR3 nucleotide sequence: TGTGCCAGCAGCTTGTATCGAACTAGCGGGAGTACGCAGTATTTT.

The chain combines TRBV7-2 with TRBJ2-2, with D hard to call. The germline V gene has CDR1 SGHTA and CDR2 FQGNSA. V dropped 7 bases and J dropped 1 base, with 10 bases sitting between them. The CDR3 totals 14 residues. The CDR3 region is CASTHRQNTGELFF. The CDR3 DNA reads TGTGCCAGCACCCATAGACAGAACACCGGGGAGCTGTTTTTT.

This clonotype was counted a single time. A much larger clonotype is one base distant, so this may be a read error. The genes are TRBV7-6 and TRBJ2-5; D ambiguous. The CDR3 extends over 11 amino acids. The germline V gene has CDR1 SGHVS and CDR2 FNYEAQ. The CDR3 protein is CANSLQETQYF. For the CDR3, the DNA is TGTGCCAACAGCTTACAAGAGACCCAGTACTTC. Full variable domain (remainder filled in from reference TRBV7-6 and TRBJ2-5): GAGVSQSPRYKVTKRGQDVALRCDPISGHVSLYWYRQALGQGPEFLTYFNYEAQQDKSGLPNDRFSAERPEGSISTLTIQRTEQRDSAMYRCANSLQETQYFGPGTRLLVL.

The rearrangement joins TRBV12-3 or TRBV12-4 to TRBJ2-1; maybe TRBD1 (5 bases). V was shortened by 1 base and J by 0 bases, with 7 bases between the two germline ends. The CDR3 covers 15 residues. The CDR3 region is CASSLDRSSYNEQFF. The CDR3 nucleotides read TGTGCCAGCAGTTTAGACAGGAGCTCCTACAATGAGCAGTTCTTC.

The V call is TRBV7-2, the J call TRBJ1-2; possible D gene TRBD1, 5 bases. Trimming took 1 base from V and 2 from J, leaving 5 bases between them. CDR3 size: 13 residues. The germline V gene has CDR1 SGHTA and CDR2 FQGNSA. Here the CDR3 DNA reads TGTGCCAGCAGCTTAGGGGGGAACTATGGCTACACCTTC. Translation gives CASSLGGNYGYTF. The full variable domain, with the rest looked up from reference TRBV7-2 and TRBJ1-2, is GAGVSQSPSNKVTEKGKDVELRCDPISGHTALYWYRQSLGQGLEFLIYFQGNSAPDKSGLPSDRFSAERTGGSVSTLTIQRTQQEDSAVYLCASSLGGNYGYTFGSGTRLTVV.

CDR3 sequence reads: CSVGGSGAVANEQFF. The CDR3 bases are TGCAGCGTTGGCGGTTCGGGAGCGGTGGCTAATGAGCAGTTCTTC. The gene calls are TRBV29-1 and TRBJ2-1; TRBD2 might be the D (6 bases). The V gene's germline CDR1 is SQVTM and CDR2 ANQGSEA. Trimming removed 4 bases at V and 7 bases at J, with 20 bases between. The CDR3 is 15 amino acids.

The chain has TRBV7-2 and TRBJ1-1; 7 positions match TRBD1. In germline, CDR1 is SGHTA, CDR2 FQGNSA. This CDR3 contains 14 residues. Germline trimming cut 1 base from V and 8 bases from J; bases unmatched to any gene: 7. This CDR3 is CASSLDNRGSEAFF. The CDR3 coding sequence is TGTGCCAGCAGCTTAGACAACAGGGGATCCGAAGCTTTCTTT.

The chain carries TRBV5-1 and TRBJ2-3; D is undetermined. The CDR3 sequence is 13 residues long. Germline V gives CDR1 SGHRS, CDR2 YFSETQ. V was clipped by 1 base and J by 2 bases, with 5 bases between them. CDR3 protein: CASSLIVTDTQYF. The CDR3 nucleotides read TGCGCCAGCAGCTTGATAGTCACAGATACGCAGTATTTT.

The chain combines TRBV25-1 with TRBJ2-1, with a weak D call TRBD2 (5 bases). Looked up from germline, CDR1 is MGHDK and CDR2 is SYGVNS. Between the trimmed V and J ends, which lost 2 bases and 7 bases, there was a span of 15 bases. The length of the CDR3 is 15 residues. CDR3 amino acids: CASSEATGERNEQFF. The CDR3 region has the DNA TGTGCCAGCAGTGAAGCCACCGGGGAGAGGAATGAGCAGTTCTTC.

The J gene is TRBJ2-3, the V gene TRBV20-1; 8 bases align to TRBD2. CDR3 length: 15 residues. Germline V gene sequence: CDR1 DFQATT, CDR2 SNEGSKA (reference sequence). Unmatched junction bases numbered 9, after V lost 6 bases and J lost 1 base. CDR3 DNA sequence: TGCAGTGCGGGGCGGCGGGAGGACGGCACAGATACGCAGTATTTT. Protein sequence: CSAGRREDGTDTQYF.

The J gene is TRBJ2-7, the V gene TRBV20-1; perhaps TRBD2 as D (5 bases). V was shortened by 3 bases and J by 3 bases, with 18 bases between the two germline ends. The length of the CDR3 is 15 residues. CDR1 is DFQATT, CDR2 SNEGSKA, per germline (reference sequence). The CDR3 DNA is TGCAGTGCTAGGGCCCCGGTGGGAGCCTACTACGAGCAGTACTTC. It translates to CSARAPVGAYYEQYF.